This section outlines one TCR beta chain sequence together with its context. Its specific antigen is unknown. Base-call qualities are not available, and no considerably larger clone is one nucleotide away. V gives up 7 bases and J gives up 5 bases, and the segment between their germline ends measures 14 bases. Taken from cysteine to phenylalanine, the CDR3 has 14 residues. Here the CDR3 DNA is all that survives: 42 bases in frame from base 1. From a lookup of the germline V gene, CDR1 and CDR2 are ENHRY and SYGVKD. The entry originates in a study of blood T cell repertoires in COVID-19 (dated by TCRdb to 2020 to 2021). The study in broad terms: Samples from collaborators originated in the United States, Italy and Spain and spanned both the acute and convalescent phases of COVID-19. The sample metadata nearly always contained a de-identified subject ID, COVID-19 status, age in years and sex. The prospective study material was composed of cDNA or gDNA derived from T cells, B-cell-depleted T cells, or PBMCs. Samples were obtained from the ongoing ImmuneRACE study (first 160 participants) and from 1,200 or so subjects provided by 6 global collaborators. Subjects who had been exposed to COVID-19, were actively infected with it, or had recovered from it provided the deeply sampled blood TCRbeta repertoires that made up the dataset. The repertoires were made available in a free public database intended to serve as a resource for research on the immune response to SARS-CoV-2. HLA class I and class II types, where available, came from metadata supplied by the sample provider rather than from assay-based typing.

Summary of the overall study and its limitations: Clinical and demographic metadata were provided uncurated, with the amount varying by source and participant.

TCRbeta CDR3 regions were amplified from genomic DNA using the immunoSEQ Assay, a bias-controlled multiplex PCR. In the source study's methods: The number of nucleated cells in each sample was estimated from the amplification of reference gene primers within the assay. To quantify the absolute abundance of each unique TCRbeta CDR3 rearrangement, sequence reads were collapsed and filtered. For each sample, productive Simpson clonality was calculated as the square root of Simpson's diversity index over productive rearrangements. The clones in this table, taken by TCRdb from immuneACCESS, are in-frame only. Not every clone is retained; where verified, under half of the shortfall comes from an unresolved V gene, and the cause of the rest is unknown. That table gives V, J and clone size, and the DNA gave D and trimming. A total of approximately 450,000 clones appear in this sample, over 75% of them only once. The leading ten clones occupy more than 0.95% of the sample.

Participants in the prospective study were enrolled through a virtual design, were aged about 18 to 90 years, and lived in about two dozen United States geographic areas. In the prospective study, cohorts were assigned on the basis of participant-reported clinical history obtained from a screening survey and a study questionnaire. Recovered participants in ImmuneRACE Cohort 3 were defined as having two consecutive negative NP/OP PCR tests, clearance from a healthcare professional, or resolution of symptoms. In the prospective study, whole blood, serum and a nasopharyngeal or oropharyngeal swab were collected from each participant by mobile phlebotomists. Over a 2-month period, participants in the prospective study had the option of providing additional blood draws and questionnaires. Blood samples from the prospective study were shipped frozen or at room temperature prior to DNA extraction.

Rearrangement joined TRBV10-3 to TRBJ2-2; the D gene lacks a confident call. The sample consisted of PBMCs or T cells enriched from blood (not recorded which). The TCR was taken from a man aged 25-40 years who had recovered from COVID-19. The CDR3 reads as follows: CAITGVLGTGELFF. The nucleotide sequence reads as follows: TGTGCCATCACGGGTGTACTTGGGACCGGGGAGCTGTTTTTT.